This TCR beta chain was found in a study of blood T cells in healthy people across ages. The study's findings and limits: The study regarded diversity estimates from one million T cells as underestimates. Naive CD4+ cells and diversity were both higher in long-lived donors than in aged donors.

A sample-barcoded 5' primer and a J-beta primer mix were used in a second PCR of roughly 6 to 11 cycles. MiXCR, run by TCRdb on the 5' RACE reads, gives a single entry per CDR3 protein. Here the sample spans under 950,000 distinct CDR3 sequences, 22% being singletons. For this clonotype: Its target is not known.

The CDR3 has 16 amino acids. V gave up 3 bases and J gave up 0 bases, with 11 bases separating them. The germline V gene encodes CDR1 SNHLY and CDR2 FYNNEI. This rearrangement joins TRBV2 to TRBJ1-4, with no clear D. The specimen sequenced was blood. The source is a man aged 65 to 79 in good health. The CDR3, as DNA: TGTGCCAGCAGTGATCTGTCCGGTGCAACTAATGAAAAACTGTTTTTT. Its translation: CASSDLSGATNEKLFF.